These T cell receptor beta chains were read from a single sample in a study of cytomegalovirus exposure and HLA in healthy donors. Clones were read by immunoSEQ multiplex PCR, and TCRdb kept only the in-frame ones, dropping some. Of 100,000 to 150,000 clones in the sample, about 71% were seen once. Sequencing was performed on PBMCs. The receptors shown here come from a woman aged 45-59 years in good health and CMV-seronegative. Both conserved end residues are part of each CDR3. D genes are given only for firm matches. Clone size is shown for a subset of rows, as once, few, many or a class of expanded clone.

v_gene,j_gene,d_gene,abundance,CDR3nt,CDR3aa
TRBV6-1,TRBJ2-5,TRBD1,few,TGTGCCAGCAGTTGGACAGGGGATGGCCAAGAGACCCAGTACTTC,CASSWTGDGQETQYF
TRBV4-3,TRBJ2-2,-,-,TGCGCCAGCAGCCAAGATGGCGAAGGGGGGGACACCGGGGAGCTGTTTTTT,CASSQDGEGGDTGELFF
TRBV27,TRBJ1-2,-,-,TGTGCCAGCAGTGCCTTCGAGGGGGAGGGTCGGTATGGCTACACCTTC,CASSAFEGEGRYGYTF
TRBV18,TRBJ2-7,-,-,TGTGCCAGCTCACCACCGACGGAGAACTACGAGCAGTACTTC,CASSPPTENYEQYF
TRBV18,TRBJ1-1,TRBD1,-,TGTGCCAGCTCAGCCCGGGACAGTAACACTGAAGCTTTCTTT,CASSARDSNTEAFF
TRBV2,TRBJ2-7,-,-,TGTGCCAGCAGTCGGGAGACAGTGAGCGAGCAGTACTTC,CASSRETVSEQYF
TRBV28,TRBJ2-3,-,-,TGTGCCAGCAGTTTGGGCAGGGCCCCCGATACGCAGTATTTT,CASSLGRAPDTQYF
TRBV7-9,TRBJ2-1,TRBD2,-,TGTGCCAGCAGCGGACTAGCGGGCCCCAATGAGCAGTTCTTC,CASSGLAGPNEQFF
TRBV6-4,TRBJ1-1,-,-,TGTGCCAGCAGTGACTCGAGGACATCTGAAGCTTTCTTT,CASSDSRTSEAFF
TRBV7-3,TRBJ1-4,-,-,TGTGCCAGCAGCTTAGTCGGGGGGTCAAAACTGTTTTTT,CASSLVGGSKLFF
TRBV19,TRBJ1-2,-,-,TGTGCCAGTGGTACAGGGAACTATGGCTACACCTTC,CASGTGNYGYTF
TRBV13,TRBJ2-7,-,-,TGTGCCAGCAGCTTAGATCAGGCTTTAGACGAGCAGTACTTC,CASSLDQALDEQYF
TRBV28,TRBJ1-4,TRBD1,once,TGTGCCAGCGGATTGACAGGGCCAGCAACTAATGAAAAACTGTTTTTT,CASGLTGPATNEKLFF
TRBV7-9,TRBJ1-1,TRBD1,few,TGTGCCAGCAGCCCACAGGGGATGAACACTGAAGCTTTCTTT,CASSPQGMNTEAFF
TRBV5-4,TRBJ2-5,TRBD2,-,TGTGCCAGCAGCCTTCCGACTAGCGGGAGAGAGACCCAGTACTTC,CASSLPTSGRETQYF
TRBV29-1,TRBJ1-6,TRBD1,-,TGCAGCGTTCCCAGGGGGCCTTCACCCCTCCACTTT,CSVPRGPSPLHF
TRBV7-3,TRBJ2-3,TRBD2,few,TGTGCCAGCAGCCGGGGACTAGCGGGAGTTGGCGGCACAGATACGCAGTATTTT,CASSRGLAGVGGTDTQYF
TRBV6-5,TRBJ2-7,-,-,TGTGCGGTGGGAGTAGTTGCCTACGAGCAGTACTTC,CAVGVVAYEQYF
TRBV6-1,TRBJ1-6,-,-,TGTGCCAGCAGTGGTAGGACAGATAATTCACCCCTCCACTTT,CASSGRTDNSPLHF
TRBV6-6,TRBJ1-1,TRBD1,few,TGTGCCACCATCCCGGGACAGCGTCGCACTGAAGCTTTCTTT,CATIPGQRRTEAFF
TRBV28,TRBJ1-2,-,-,TGTGCCAGCAGTTTAGGGGGGGCTTGGGGCTACACCTTC,CASSLGGAWGYTF
TRBV30,TRBJ2-7,TRBD1,-,TGTGCCTGGAGTCGGACAGGGACCCCCTACGAGCAGTACTTC,CAWSRTGTPYEQYF
TRBV28,TRBJ2-1,-,once,TGTGCCAGCAGTTTCGGTTACAATGAGCAGTTCTTC,CASSFGYNEQFF
TRBV6-4,TRBJ2-1,-,-,TGTGCCAGCAAAACAGGGTGGGGCGATGAGCAGTTCTTC,CASKTGWGDEQFF
TRBV6-5,TRBJ2-1,TRBD2,once,TGTGCCAGCAGTTACTCGATTAGCGGGATGCGGAATGAGCAGTTCTTC,CASSYSISGMRNEQFF
TRBV18,TRBJ2-6,-,-,TGTGCCAGCTCACCGCAGGGGTCGGCTGGGGCCAACGTCCTGACTTTC,CASSPQGSAGANVLTF
TRBV7-2,TRBJ1-1,-,-,TGTGCCAGCAGCCTCGGGACAATGAACACTGAAGCTTTCTTT,CASSLGTMNTEAFF
TRBV13,TRBJ2-7,-,few,TGTGCCAGCAGCTTAGGCCCAGCAGGCTACGAGCAGTACTTC,CASSLGPAGYEQYF
TRBV5-4,TRBJ2-7,-,-,TGTGCCAGCAGGACTGTCGAATCCTACGAGCAGTACTTC,CASRTVESYEQYF
TRBV4-3,TRBJ2-2,-,-,TGCGCCAGCAGCCAGCGGAACACCGGGGAGCTGTTTTTT,CASSQRNTGELFF
TRBV6-5,TRBJ2-6,-,-,TGTGCCACCCTGAGAAGCTCTGGGGCCAACGTCCTGACTTTC,CATLRSSGANVLTF
TRBV7-2,TRBJ1-2,TRBD1,-,TGTGCCAGCAGTCTCTCCTGGGACAGGGACTATGGCTACACCTTC,CASSLSWDRDYGYTF
TRBV28,TRBJ2-7,-,-,TGTGCCAGCAGAGGTGACAATTACGAGCAGTACTTC,CASRGDNYEQYF
TRBV5-6,TRBJ2-3,-,-,TGTGCCAGCAGCTTAGAGTTGTCGGGTACGCAGTATTTT,CASSLELSGTQYF
TRBV6-6,TRBJ1-1,-,few,TGTGCCAGCAGTTACGGAGGGAACACTGAAGCTTTCTTT,CASSYGGNTEAFF
TRBV2,TRBJ2-1,TRBD2,-,TGTGCCAGCAGTGAAATCCCTAGCGGGAGTAGTGGTGAGCAGTTCTTC,CASSEIPSGSSGEQFF
TRBV19,TRBJ2-5,TRBD1,-,TGTGCCAGTAGTCCTGGGACAGGGTCTCGGACCCAGTACTTC,CASSPGTGSRTQYF
TRBV4-2,TRBJ2-7,-,-,TGTGCCAGCAGCCAAGGTGGGGCTTCGGGCTACGAGCAGTACTTC,CASSQGGASGYEQYF
TRBV9,TRBJ2-1,TRBD2,-,TGTGCCAGCAGCGTAGTCTCGGGAGGGGCATACAATGAGCAGTTCTTC,CASSVVSGGAYNEQFF
TRBV10-3,TRBJ2-2,TRBD1,-,TGTGCCATCAACAGGGGACAATCGATCGGGGAGCTGTTTTTT,CAINRGQSIGELFF
TRBV6-1,TRBJ2-7,-,-,TGTGCCAGCAGACTATCTCTAAGTACACACTACGAGCAGTACTTC,CASRLSLSTHYEQYF
TRBV27,TRBJ1-1,-,-,TGTGCCAGCAGTTTCTCGTTGGGAGGGGTTAACACTGAAGCTTTCTTT,CASSFSLGGVNTEAFF
TRBV2,TRBJ1-2,-,-,TGTGCCAGCAGGAAGGGGCAATCTAACTATGGCTACACCTTC,CASRKGQSNYGYTF
TRBV5-1,TRBJ2-5,TRBD1,-,TGCGCCAGCAGCTTAACACCAGGGGGCTCGGAGACCCAGTACTTC,CASSLTPGGSETQYF
TRBV28,TRBJ1-5,TRBD1,-,TGTGCCAGCAGATCAGGGGGATTGAGGGATCAGCCCCAGCATTTT,CASRSGGLRDQPQHF
TRBV27,TRBJ2-7,-,once,TGTGCCAGCATGGGAACAGGCAGCTCCTACGAGCAGTACTTC,CASMGTGSSYEQYF
TRBV2,TRBJ1-5,-,-,TGTGCCAGCGTGGGGGAGGGAGGCTCCAATCAGCCCCAGCATTTT,CASVGEGGSNQPQHF
TRBV4-1,TRBJ2-2,-,-,TGCGCCAGCAGAGAGGCAGGGGCGGCCGGGGAGCTGTTTTTT,CASREAGAAGELFF
TRBV7-8,TRBJ2-5,-,-,TGTGCCAGCAGCTTATCAGGGATAATGGTGACCCAGTACTTC,CASSLSGIMVTQYF
TRBV30,TRBJ2-3,TRBD2,-,TGTGCCTGGAGTGTGACCGGGAGGGCCACAGATACGCAGTATTTT,CAWSVTGRATDTQYF
TRBV4-3,TRBJ1-1,-,-,TGCGCCAGCAGCCAAAATCCCGGGATGCTGATGAACACTGAAGCTTTCTTT,CASSQNPGMLMNTEAFF
TRBV28,TRBJ2-3,TRBD2,-,TGTGCCAGCAGTATACTAGCGGGGCTCACAGATACGCAGTATTTT,CASSILAGLTDTQYF
TRBV7-9,TRBJ2-7,-,-,TGTGCCAGCAGCGGCCGGGACTTCTCGTACTTC,CASSGRDFSYF
TRBV7-9,TRBJ1-5,TRBD1,few,TGTGCCAGCAGCTCGGGACAGGACAGCATCAATCAGCCCCAGCATTTT,CASSSGQDSINQPQHF